This is a list of T cell receptor beta chains from one sample in a study of blood T cells in healthy people across ages. TCRdb called the 5' RACE reads again in MiXCR, with one record for every CDR3 protein. The data hold 800,000 to 1,000,000 distinct CDR3 sequences, with around 48% observed a single time. Material: blood. The receptors come from a man in his thirties or forties in good health. The CDR3 runs from the conserved cysteine through the conserved F or W. A D gene is named only where the DNA matches it firmly. A row's size may be missing; if present it is once, few, many or a size class.

NA	NA	TRBJ1-1	TRBV20-1	TGCAGTGCTCTCTATACAGTGAACACTGAAGCTTTCTTT	CSALYTVNTEAFF
NA	NA	TRBJ2-3	TRBV5-1	TGCGCCAGCAGCGTAGGGAACGGCCTCACAGATACGCAGTATTTT	CASSVGNGLTDTQYF
NA	few	TRBJ2-6	TRBV5-4	TGTGCCAGCAGCTTGGGCCCGCTCTCTGGGGCCAACGTCCTGACTTTC	CASSLGPLSGANVLTF
TRBD2	NA	TRBJ2-3	TRBV4-3	TGCGCCAGCAGCCAAGAACTAGCGGTGAGCACAGATACGCAGTATTTT	CASSQELAVSTDTQYF
NA	NA	TRBJ2-7	TRBV12-3/TRBV12-4	TGTGCCAGCAGTCCCGAACCCTACGAGCAGTACTTC	CASSPEPYEQYF
TRBD1	NA	TRBJ2-7	TRBV7-2	TGTGCCAGCAGCCCGCAAGGGACAGTGAGCTCCTACGAGCAGTACTTC	CASSPQGTVSSYEQYF
NA	few	TRBJ2-3	TRBV29-1	TGCAGCGCCGACACTGACACAGATACGCAGTATTTT	CSADTDTDTQYF
TRBD1	NA	TRBJ2-3	TRBV6-1	TGTGCCAACATCCGGCAGGGGGTAGGCCCAGATACGCTGTATTTT	CANIRQGVGPDTLYF
NA	NA	TRBJ1-4	TRBV6-5	TGTGCCAGCAGTTACGGGAGTAACTTAGGGGAAAAACTGTTTTTT	CASSYGSNLGEKLFF
NA	few	TRBJ2-7	TRBV20-1	TGCAGTGCTAGGCCCCCAGCGGGCCCTTCCTACGAGCAGTACTTC	CSARPPAGPSYEQYF
NA	NA	TRBJ1-2	TRBV5-1	TGCGCCAGCAGCTTGGATAAGGGCCTGGGCGGCTACACCTTC	CASSLDKGLGGYTF
TRBD2	NA	TRBJ2-7	TRBV2	TGTGCCAGCAGGCCCCAAGGACTAGGCTCCTACGAGCAGTACTTC	CASRPQGLGSYEQYF
NA	NA	TRBJ1-1	TRBV29-1	TGCAGCGCTGGAGAGGCAGTGGGCACTGAAGCTTTCTTT	CSAGEAVGTEAFF
NA	NA	TRBJ2-5	TRBV6-2/TRBV6-3	TGTGCCAGCAGTTACTCGCAGGGAGGAGGCCAAGAGACCCAGTACTTC	CASSYSQGGGQETQYF
TRBD1	NA	TRBJ2-7	TRBV5-1	TGCGCCAGCAGCACAGGACAGGGGGTAAGCTCCTACGAGCAGTACTTC	CASSTGQGVSSYEQYF
NA	few	TRBJ2-3	TRBV12-3/TRBV12-4	TGTGCCAGCAGTCCCCAGGGGCGGAGTTCCTATTATCATACGCAGTATTTT	CASSPQGRSSYYHTQYF
NA	NA	TRBJ2-3	TRBV5-1	TGCGCCAGCATCCAAGGGGAGACTAGCACAGATACGCAGTATTTT	CASIQGETSTDTQYF
TRBD1	NA	TRBJ1-2	TRBV3-1	TGTGCCAGCAGCCAAGCTGACAGGGACTCGGGCTACACCTTC	CASSQADRDSGYTF
TRBD1	NA	TRBJ2-6	TRBV9	TGTGCCAGCAGCGTAGGGGACAGGGCACCTGGGGCCAACGTCCTGACTTTC	CASSVGDRAPGANVLTF
NA	NA	TRBJ1-2	TRBV29-1	TGCAGCGTGGACCGGGGGCAGGGCTCAGCTAACTATAGCTACACCTTC	CSVDRGQGSANYSYTF
TRBD1	NA	TRBJ2-1	TRBV3-1	TGTGCCAGCAGCCAAGACAGTGGGGGGACAGGCAATGAGCAGTTCTTC	CASSQDSGGTGNEQFF
TRBD1	few	TRBJ1-6	TRBV6-5	TGTGCCAGCAGTTACCTCGCGGGACAGGGAAAATACTCACCCCTCCACTTT	CASSYLAGQGKYSPLHF